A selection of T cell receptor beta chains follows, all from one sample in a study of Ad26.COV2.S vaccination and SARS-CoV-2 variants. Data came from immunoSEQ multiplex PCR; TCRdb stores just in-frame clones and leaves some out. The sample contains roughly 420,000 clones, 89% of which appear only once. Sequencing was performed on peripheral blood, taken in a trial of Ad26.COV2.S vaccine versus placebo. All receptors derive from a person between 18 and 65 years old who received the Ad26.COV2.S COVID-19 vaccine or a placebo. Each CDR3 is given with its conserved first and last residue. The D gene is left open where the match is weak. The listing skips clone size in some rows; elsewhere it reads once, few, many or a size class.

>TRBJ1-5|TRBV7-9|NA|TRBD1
TGTGCCAGCAGCGAGGGGACAGGGAGAAGTTTATATAGCAATCAGCCCCAGCATTTT
CASSEGTGRSLYSNQPQHF
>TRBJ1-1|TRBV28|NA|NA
TGTGCCAGCAGTACCCAGGGCATGAACACTGAAGCTTTCTTT
CASSTQGMNTEAFF
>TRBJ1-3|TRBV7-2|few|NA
TGTGCCAGCAGCCCAACTCTCGCGTGGCCTGGAAACACCATATATTTT
CASSPTLAWPGNTIYF
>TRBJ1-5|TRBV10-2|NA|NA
TGCGCCAGCAGCCTGAACAGGCATCAGCCCCAGCATTTT
CASSLNRHQPQHF
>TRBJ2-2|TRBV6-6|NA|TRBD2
TGTGCCAGCAGTAACCCGAGCGGGGGGTACACCGGGGAGCTGTTTTTT
CASSNPSGGYTGELFF
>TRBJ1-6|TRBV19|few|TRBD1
TGTGCCAGTAGTTTCGGACAGGAGGGCTCACCCCTCCACTTT
CASSFGQEGSPLHF
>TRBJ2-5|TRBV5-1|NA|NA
TGCGCCAGCAGCCTTGACAGTCAAGAGACCCAGTACTTC
CASSLDSQETQYF
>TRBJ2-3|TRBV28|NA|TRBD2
TGTGCCAGCAGTTCTAGCGGGGGGGCGGTAGATACGCAGTATTTT
CASSSSGGAVDTQYF
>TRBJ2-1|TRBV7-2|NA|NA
TGTGCCAGCAGCTCAGTCATAGCGGTGCAGTTCTTC
CASSSVIAVQFF
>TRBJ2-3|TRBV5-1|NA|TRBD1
TGCGCCAGCAGCTCGACAACACAGGGGGCAATGCAGTATTTT
CASSSTTQGAMQYF